A single sample is the source of the 26 T cell receptor beta chains below, sequenced in a study of T cell responses to AZD1222 COVID-19 vaccine. Libraries were prepared by immunoSEQ multiplex PCR; TCRdb keeps only in-frame clonotypes and omits some of them. The sample has approximately 100,000 clones, around 90% seen once. The specimen comprised peripheral blood, sampled on day 0 of AZD1222 vaccination. All receptors come from an adult in good health.

The genes are TRBV4-2 and TRBJ1-5, with D maybe TRBD1 (5 bases). V dropped 4 bases and J dropped 0 bases, with 13 bases sitting between them. This CDR3 contains 16 residues. Germline CDR1 and CDR2: LGHNA and YNFKEQ. Here the CDR3 DNA reads TGTGCCAGCAGCCGTAATCAGGGACCTAGCAATCAGCCCCAGCATTTT. It specifies CASSRNQGPSNQPQHF.

This clone was counted between two and nine times. The chain links TRBV15 to TRBJ2-1, with TRBD2 matching over 7 bases. Unmatched junction bases numbered 2, after V lost 0 bases and J lost 3 bases. The CDR3 spans 15 residues. In germline, CDR1 is LNHNV, CDR2 YYDKDF (reference sequence). CDR3 DNA: TGTGCCACCAGCAGAGACGGGAGGTTCTACAATGAGCAGTTCTTC. Translating gives CATSRDGRFYNEQFF.

The chain carries TRBV13 and TRBJ1-2; perhaps TRBD1 as D (6 bases). The germline V gene encodes CDR1 PRHDT and CDR2 FYEKMQ (reference sequence). V dropped 5 bases and J dropped 12 bases, with 22 bases sitting between them. The CDR3 is 14 amino acids. The CDR3 region has the DNA TGTGCCAGCAGCCCGCACAGCGGGGGGCAGGTACACACCTTC. The encoded protein is CASSPHSGGQVHTF.

The genes are TRBV5-4 and TRBJ2-1; perhaps TRBD1 as D (6 bases). Per germline, CDR1 SGHNT and CDR2 YYREEE (reference sequence). The CDR3 has 15 amino acids. V dropped 0 bases and J dropped 6 bases, with 13 bases sitting between them. As DNA, the CDR3 is TGTGCCAGCAGCTTGGAGGGGGATCTGGTCAATGAGCAGTTCTTC. Protein product: CASSLEGDLVNEQFF.

The rearrangement uses TRBV19 and TRBJ1-2, with TRBD1 matching 7 bases. Germline loops: CDR1 LNHDA, CDR2 SQIVND (reference sequence). The CDR3 totals 13 residues. CDR3 protein: CAATRAGGYGYTF. CDR3 DNA: TGTGCGGCTACGAGGGCAGGGGGCTATGGCTACACCTTC. Full variable domain (rest looked up from reference TRBV19 and TRBJ1-2): DGGITQSPKYLFRKEGQNVTLSCEQNLNHDAMYWYRQDPGQGLRLIYYSQIVNDFQKGDIAEGYSVSREKKESFPLTVTSAQKNPTAFYLCAATRAGGYGYTFGSGTRLTVV.

This rearrangement joins TRBV11-2 to TRBJ2-3, with a weak D call TRBD2 (7 bases). This CDR3 has 19 amino acids. V was shortened by 7 bases and J by 0 bases, with 26 bases between the two germline ends. Per the germline V gene, CDR1 is SGHAT and CDR2 is FQNNGV. In DNA, the CDR3 is TGTGCCAGCATCCACCTCTTAGGGGGGGGGTTAGATAGCACAGATACGCAGTATTTT. As protein: CASIHLLGGGLDSTDTQYF.

This rearrangement joins TRBV5-8 to TRBJ1-1, with unresolved D. Germline loops: CDR1 SGHTS, CDR2 YDEGEE. Trimming took 4 bases from V and 4 from J, leaving 11 bases between them. The CDR3 is 13 residues long. The CDR3 DNA is TGTGCCAGCAGCGACTACCGGGCCACTGAAGCTTTCTTT. Translating it yields CASSDYRATEAFF. The full variable domain, with the rest looked up from reference TRBV5-8 and TRBJ1-1, is EAGVTQSPTHLIKTRGQQATLRCSPISGHTSVYWYQQALGLGLQFLLWYDEGEERNRGNFPPRFSGRQFPNYSSELNVNALELEDSALYLCASSDYRATEAFFGQGTRLTVV.

The CDR3 DNA follows: TGTGCCAGCTCACCCGGACCTGATTCACCCCTCCACTTT. Residues: CASSPGPDSPLHF. V usage is TRBV18 and J usage is TRBJ1-6; no clear D. Germline lookup yields CDR1 KGHSH and CDR2 LQKENI. The CDR3 is 13 amino acids. The V gene lost 3 bases and the J gene lost 8 bases, with 8 bases spanning the gap.

This rearrangement joins TRBV9 to TRBJ1-1; no firm D call. V lost 0 bases and J lost 0, with 12 bases in between. CDR1 and CDR2 (germline): SGDLS, YYNGEE. This CDR3 spans 16 amino acids. The CDR3 spells CASSVAPGMMNTEAFF. CDR3 coding DNA: TGTGCCAGCAGCGTAGCCCCGGGGATGATGAACACTGAAGCTTTCTTT.

The chain uses TRBV18 and TRBJ1-2, with TRBD1 as a possible D gene (5 bases). CDR1 is KGHSH and CDR2 is LQKENI in the germline V gene. This CDR3 has 16 amino acids. Between the trimmed V and J ends, which lost 6 bases and 0 bases, there was a span of 17 bases. For the CDR3, the DNA is TGTGCCAGCTCTCTACCGGGAGTGGGGGCTAACTATGGCTACACCTTC. Translation gives CASSLPGVGANYGYTF.

V and J are TRBV6-4 and TRBJ1-1, with D tentatively TRBD1 (6 bases). The CDR3 has 13 amino acids. The V gene lost 5 bases and the J gene lost 5 bases, with 12 bases spanning the gap. Germline loops: CDR1 MRHNA, CDR2 SNTAGT. The CDR3 sequence: CASSMERGTEAFF. Here the CDR3 DNA reads TGTGCCAGCAGTATGGAGAGGGGGACTGAAGCTTTCTTT.

The chain combines TRBV5-8 with TRBJ2-5, with D perhaps assigned TRBD1 or TRBD2 (6 bases each). Germline CDR1 reads SGHTS; CDR2 reads YDEGEE. The V end lost 3 bases, the J end lost 3 bases, and 9 bases lay between the germline ends. The CDR3 loop spans 13 amino acids. The CDR3 nucleotides are TGTGCCAGCAGCTGGGGGGCAAAAGAGACCCAGTACTTC. Its translation is CASSWGAKETQYF.

The count of this clone is one. The rearrangement links TRBV7-2 to TRBJ2-3, with 12 bases identical to TRBD2. Losses at the gene ends were 5 bases for V and 3 bases for J; bases not matched to a gene: 6. The CDR3 is 16 amino acids. CDR1 and CDR2 (germline): SGHTA, FQGNSA. The CDR3 nucleotides are TGTGCCAGCAGCCTATCTAGCGGGGGGGTGACAGATACGCAGTATTTT. It codes for CASSLSSGGVTDTQYF.

The chain carries TRBV18 and TRBJ1-1; D is undetermined. The CDR3 spans 14 residues. CDR1 and CDR2 (germline): KGHSH, LQKENI. Trimming took off 7 bases at V and 4 bases at J, with 16 bases between the two ends. CDR3 bases: TGTGCCAGCTTCTCTCGAGACGGTATCACTGAAGCTTTCTTT. This encodes CASFSRDGITEAFF.

The chain carries TRBV13 and TRBJ2-4, with unresolved D. Looked up from germline, CDR1 is PRHDT and CDR2 is FYEKMQ (reference sequence). V lost 5 bases to trimming and J lost 0 bases, with 20 bases between them. The length of the CDR3 is 18 residues. The CDR3 spells CASSPPARADLAKNIQYF. The CDR3 DNA reads as TGTGCCAGCAGCCCCCCCGCTCGCGCGGACCTAGCCAAAAACATTCAGTACTTC.

V and J are TRBV27 and TRBJ2-2; perhaps D is TRBD1 or TRBD2 (6 bases each). The ends were cut back, 3 bases at V and 2 bases at J, with 10 bases in the middle. CDR1 is MNHEY and CDR2 is SMNVEV in the germline V gene (reference sequence). The CDR3 has 15 amino acids. The CDR3 spells CASSLNGGNTGELFF. The CDR3 DNA is TGTGCCAGCAGTTTGAACGGGGGCAACACCGGGGAGCTGTTTTTT.

The chain recombines TRBV24-1 with TRBJ1-2; D unclear. Germline CDR1 reads KGHDR; CDR2 reads SFDVKD. The CDR3 length is 14 residues. V was pared by 3 bases and J by 0 bases, with 7 bases between. The CDR3 DNA reads as TGTGCCACCAGTGATCCAGTTTCTAACTATGGCTACACCTTC. Its translation: CATSDPVSNYGYTF.

This clone was detected a few times. The rearrangement uses TRBV19 and TRBJ1-4; maybe TRBD1 (5 bases). V was shortened by 3 bases and J by 8 bases, with 10 bases between the two germline ends. Germline assignment: CDR1 LNHDA and CDR2 SQIVND (reference sequence). The CDR3 runs 13 residues. The CDR3 DNA reads as TGTGCCAGTAGTATGGCCAGGGCGGAAAAACTGTTTTTT. This gives the protein CASSMARAEKLFF.

This chain joins TRBV2 and TRBJ2-6; D possibly uses TRBD1 or TRBD2 (5 bases each). The V end lost 8 bases, the J end lost 1 base, and 12 bases lay between the germline ends. Germline V gene data show CDR1 as SNHLY and CDR2 as FYNNEI. The CDR3 spans 15 residues. CDR3 in amino acids: CASGEGPSGANVLTF. In DNA, the CDR3 is TGTGCCAGCGGAGAGGGGCCTTCTGGGGCCAACGTCCTGACTTTC.

The J gene is TRBJ1-2, the V gene TRBV15; D not resolved. This CDR3 has 13 amino acids. Trimming took 5 bases from V and 2 from J, leaving 9 bases between them. From germline, CDR1 is LNHNV and CDR2 YYDKDF (reference sequence). The DNA for the CDR3 is TGTGCCACCAGCCCGGGTGGGAACTATGGCTACACCTTC. Amino acid sequence: CATSPGGNYGYTF. Combining the CDR3 with reference TRBV15 and TRBJ1-2 gives the whole variable domain DAMVIQNPRYQVTQFGKPVTLSCSQTLNHNVMYWYQQKSSQAPKLLFHYYDKDFNNEADTPDNFQSRRPNTSFCFLDIRSPGLGDTAMYLCATSPGGNYGYTFGSGTRLTVV.

This chain uses TRBV6-5 with TRBJ2-7; TRBD2 aligns across 10 bases. The trim removed 6 bases at V and 4 bases at J, leaving 6 bases unmatched. The CDR3 loop spans 14 amino acids. Per the germline V gene, CDR1 is MNHEY and CDR2 is SVGAGI. Written as DNA, the CDR3 is TGTGCCAGCAGGGGGGGACTAGCGCATTACGAGCAGTACTTC. Translating gives CASRGGLAHYEQYF.

The V gene is TRBV18, the J gene TRBJ2-3, with 9 positions matching TRBD2. The V and J ends lost 3 bases and 0 bases, in that order; junction bases with no gene match: 4. This CDR3 region has 16 residues. From germline, CDR1 is KGHSH and CDR2 LQKENI. CDR3 coding DNA: TGTGCCAGCTCACCGATCACTAGCGGGAGCACAGATACGCAGTATTTT. Translated, it gives CASSPITSGSTDTQYF.

The chain employs TRBV2 and TRBJ1-4; 9 positions match TRBD1. Germline CDR1 and CDR2: SNHLY and FYNNEI. CDR3 length equals 14 residues. Losses at the gene ends were 6 bases for V and 5 bases for J; bases not matched to a gene: 4. CDR3 sequence: CASSRTGANEKLFF. CDR3 coding DNA: TGTGCCAGCAGCCGGACAGGGGCGAATGAAAAACTGTTTTTT.

The rearrangement joins TRBV11-2 to TRBJ2-7; possible D gene TRBD1, 5 bases. The CDR3 has 16 residues. Germline V gene lookup returns CDR1 SGHAT and CDR2 FQNNGV. V shed 2 bases and J shed 3 bases, with 17 bases lying between them. In nucleotides, the CDR3 is TGTGCCAGCAGCTTATTGGGGCGCGGAGACTTCTACGAGCAGTACTTC. Translation gives CASSLLGRGDFYEQYF.

This sequence joins TRBV30 and TRBJ2-1; TRBD2 is a possible D gene (5 bases). V lost 2 bases, J lost 6 bases, and 14 bases lay in between. There are 14 residues in the CDR3. Per the germline V gene, CDR1 is GTSNPN and CDR2 is SVGIG (reference sequence). CDR3 residues: CAWSRGFEGNEQFF. CDR3 bases: TGTGCCTGGAGTAGAGGGTTCGAGGGCAATGAGCAGTTCTTC. The complete variable domain, with remaining parts taken from reference TRBV30 and TRBJ2-1, reads SQTIHQWPATLVQPVGSPLSLECTVEGTSNPNLYWYRQAAGRGLQLLFYSVGIGQISSEVPQNLSASRPQDRQFILSSKKLLLSDSGFYLCAWSRGFEGNEQFFGPGTRLTVL.

The chain carries TRBV19 and TRBJ2-4; either TRBD1 or TRBD2 may supply D (5 bases each). Germline values: CDR1 LNHDA, CDR2 SQIVND (reference sequence). Trimming left V 5 bases short and J 0 bases short, with 14 bases between. The CDR3 runs to 16 residues. In DNA form, the CDR3 reads TGTGCCAGTAGTCCCGGGGCAAGGGAAGCCAAAAACATTCAGTACTTC. It yields the protein CASSPGAREAKNIQYF.